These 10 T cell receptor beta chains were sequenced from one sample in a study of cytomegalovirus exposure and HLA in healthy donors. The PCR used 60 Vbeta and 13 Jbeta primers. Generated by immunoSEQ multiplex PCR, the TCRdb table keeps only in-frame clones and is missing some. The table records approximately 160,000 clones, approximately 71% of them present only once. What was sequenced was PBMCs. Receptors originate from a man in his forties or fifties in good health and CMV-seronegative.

CDR3 amino acids: CASSAGTEFYEQYF. The CDR3 region has the DNA TGTGCCAGCAGCGCGGGGACCGAGTTCTACGAGCAGTACTTC. The gene calls are TRBV7-9 and TRBJ2-5; D perhaps matches TRBD2 (6 bases). The J call may be wrong; the DNA end is better matched by TRBJ2-7. Germline V gives CDR1 SEHNR, CDR2 FQNEAQ (reference sequence). The length of the CDR3 is 14 residues.

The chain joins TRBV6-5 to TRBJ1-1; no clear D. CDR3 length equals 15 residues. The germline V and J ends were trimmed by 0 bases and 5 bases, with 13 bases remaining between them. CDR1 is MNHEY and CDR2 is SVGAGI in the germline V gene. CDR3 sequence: CASSYSMAGVTEAFF. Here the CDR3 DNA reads TGTGCCAGCAGTTACTCGATGGCGGGAGTAACTGAAGCTTTCTTT.

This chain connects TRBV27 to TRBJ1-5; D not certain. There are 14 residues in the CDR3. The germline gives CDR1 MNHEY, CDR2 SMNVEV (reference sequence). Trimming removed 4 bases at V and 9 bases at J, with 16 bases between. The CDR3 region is CASSSLRGILPQHF. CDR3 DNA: TGTGCCAGCAGTTCCTTGAGAGGGATCTTGCCCCAGCATTTT.

CDR3 bases: TGTGCCAGCAGCAACAGCATTAGCACAGATACGCAGTATTTT. It yields the protein CASSNSISTDTQYF. The rearrangement uses TRBV28 and TRBJ2-3; no firm D call. Germline V lookup: CDR1 MDHEN, CDR2 SYDVKM. V shed 6 bases and J shed 0 bases, with 10 bases lying between them. The CDR3 sequence is 14 residues long. Together with reference TRBV28 and TRBJ2-3, the CDR3 gives the full variable domain: DVKVTQSSRYLVKRTGEKVFLECVQDMDHENMFWYRQDPGLGLRLIYFSYDVKMKEKGDIPEGYSVSREKKERFSLILESASTNQTSMYLCASSNSISTDTQYFGPGTRLTVL.

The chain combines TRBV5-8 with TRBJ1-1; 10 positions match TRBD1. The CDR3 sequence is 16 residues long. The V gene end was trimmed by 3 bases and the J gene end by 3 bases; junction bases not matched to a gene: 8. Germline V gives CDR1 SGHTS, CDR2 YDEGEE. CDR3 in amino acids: CASSYPGQGPDTEAFF. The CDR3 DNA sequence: TGTGCCAGCAGCTACCCGGGACAGGGGCCGGACACTGAAGCTTTCTTT.

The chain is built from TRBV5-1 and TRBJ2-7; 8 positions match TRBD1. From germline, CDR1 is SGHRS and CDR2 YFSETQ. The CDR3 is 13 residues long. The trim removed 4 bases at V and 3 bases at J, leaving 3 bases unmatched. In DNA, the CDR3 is TGCGCCAGCAGCCGGGACAGGAACTACGAGCAGTACTTC. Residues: CASSRDRNYEQYF.

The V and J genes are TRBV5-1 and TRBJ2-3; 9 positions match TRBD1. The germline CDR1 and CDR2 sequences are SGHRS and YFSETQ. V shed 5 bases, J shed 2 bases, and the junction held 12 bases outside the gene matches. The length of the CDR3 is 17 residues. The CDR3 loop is CASRVPVGTGSTDTQYF. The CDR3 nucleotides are TGCGCCAGCAGAGTCCCCGTCGGGACAGGGTCCACAGATACGCAGTATTTT.

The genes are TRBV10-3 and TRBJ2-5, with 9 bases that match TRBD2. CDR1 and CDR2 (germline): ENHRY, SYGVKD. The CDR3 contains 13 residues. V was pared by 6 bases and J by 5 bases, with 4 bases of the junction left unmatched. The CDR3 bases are TGTGCCATCAGCCTCGGACTAGCGGAGACCCAGTACTTC. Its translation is CAISLGLAETQYF.

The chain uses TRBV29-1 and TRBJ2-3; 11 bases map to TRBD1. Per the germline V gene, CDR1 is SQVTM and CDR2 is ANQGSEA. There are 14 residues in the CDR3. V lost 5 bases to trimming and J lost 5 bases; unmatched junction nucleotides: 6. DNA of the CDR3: TGCAGCGTTCGCATCGGGACAGGGGGAGATACGCAGTATTTT. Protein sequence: CSVRIGTGGDTQYF.

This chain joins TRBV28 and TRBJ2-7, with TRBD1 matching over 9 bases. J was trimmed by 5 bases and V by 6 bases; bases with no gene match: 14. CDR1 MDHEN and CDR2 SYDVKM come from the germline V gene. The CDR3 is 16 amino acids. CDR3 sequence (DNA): TGTGCCAGCAGCCCCCTCCGGGACAGGGTATTCGACGAGCAGTACTTC. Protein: CASSPLRDRVFDEQYF.